Each of the 23 T cell receptor beta chains below was sequenced from the same sample in a study of blood T cell repertoires in COVID-19. The method was immunoSEQ multiplex PCR; TCRdb's version includes in-frame clones alone and lacks a portion of them. The data contain 9,000 to 9,500 clones, about 86% of them singletons. The material sequenced was peripheral blood. The receptor set was obtained from a human donor in a cohort sampled during active COVID-19.

This chain connects TRBV12-3 or TRBV12-4 to TRBJ1-1; no reliable D call. V was cut by 1 base and J by 8 bases, with 11 bases left in between. The CDR3 is 13 amino acids. The CDR3 coding sequence is TGTGCCAGCAGTTTAGGAGGGCCATACGAAGCTTTCTTT. This gives the protein CASSLGGPYEAFF.

The chain recombines TRBV11-1 with TRBJ2-1; D possibly corresponds to TRBD2 (5 bases). The length of the CDR3 is 14 residues. V lost 5 bases and J 5 bases, leaving 13 bases between the germline ends. The germline V gene has CDR1 SGHAT and CDR2 FQDESV (reference sequence). DNA of the CDR3: TGTGCCAGCAGCCAGAGGGTACAGCACAATGAGCAGTTCTTC. This sequence encodes CASSQRVQHNEQFF.

The gene calls are TRBV19 and TRBJ2-1; 7 bases line up with TRBD2. The CDR3 is 16 residues long. V dropped 3 bases and J dropped 3; count of bases not matched to a gene: 8. Germline CDR1 LNHDA, CDR2 SQIVND (reference sequence). Here the CDR3 DNA reads TGTGCCAGTAGTATTACGCTAGCGGTCCTCTACAATGAGCAGTTCTTC. Its protein product is CASSITLAVLYNEQFF.

J is TRBJ2-3 and V is TRBV5-1; TRBD1 matches 9 bases. Looked up from germline, CDR1 is SGHRS and CDR2 is YFSETQ. Unmatched junction bases numbered 16, after V lost 3 bases and J lost 2 bases. The CDR3 has 19 residues. CDR3 DNA: TGCGCCAGCAGCTCGGCATTGGCCGGGACAGGGTCGGTCACAGATACGCAGTATTTT. Its translation: CASSSALAGTGSVTDTQYF.

V is TRBV6-6 and J is TRBJ2-7; the D is unclear. The germline gives CDR1 MNHNY, CDR2 SVGAGI (reference sequence). V gave up 3 bases and J gave up 6 bases, with 6 bases separating them. CDR3 length: 11 residues. The CDR3 reads CASSYSLEQYF. CDR3 DNA sequence: TGTGCCAGCAGTTATTCCCTCGAGCAGTACTTC.

The rearrangement uses TRBV5-1 and TRBJ1-2; 8 bases are shared with TRBD1. Germline CDR1 and CDR2: SGHRS and YFSETQ. The ends lost 4 bases at V and 5 bases at J; junction bases unmatched: 4. The CDR3 contains 13 residues. CDR3 residues: CASSIDRGYGYTF. As DNA, the CDR3 is TGCGCCAGCAGCATTGACAGGGGTTATGGCTACACCTTC.

The genes are TRBV28 and TRBJ1-1; D is perhaps TRBD1 (5 bases). The length of the CDR3 is 14 residues. Per the germline V gene, CDR1 is MDHEN and CDR2 is SYDVKM. The V end lost 5 bases, the J end lost 5 bases, and 15 bases lay between the germline ends. In DNA form, the CDR3 reads TGTGCCAGCAGTGGGAGCTTTCGGGGGACTGAAGCTTTCTTT. Protein sequence: CASSGSFRGTEAFF.

This chain joins TRBV20-1 and TRBJ1-1; tentative D call: TRBD1 (5 bases). Germline V lookup: CDR1 DFQATT, CDR2 SNEGSKA (reference sequence). The V gene lost 6 bases and the J gene lost 1 base, with 6 bases spanning the gap. This CDR3 has 11 residues. The CDR3 bases are TGCAGTGCCGACAGGAACACTGAAGCTTTCTTT. This translates into CSADRNTEAFF.

The rearrangement uses TRBV28 and TRBJ1-6; TRBD1 matches 7 bases. Germline V gene data show CDR1 as MDHEN and CDR2 as SYDVKM. Germline trimming cut 5 bases from V and 5 bases from J; bases unmatched to any gene: 3. The CDR3 has 14 amino acids. CDR3 sequence (DNA): TGTGCCAGCAGTAGGACAGGTCATAATTCACCCCTCCACTTT. It is translated as CASSRTGHNSPLHF. Together with reference TRBV28 and TRBJ1-6, the CDR3 gives the full variable domain: DVKVTQSSRYLVKRTGEKVFLECVQDMDHENMFWYRQDPGLGLRLIYFSYDVKMKEKGDIPEGYSVSREKKERFSLILESASTNQTSMYLCASSRTGHNSPLHFGNGTRLTVT.

The CDR3 coding sequence is TGTGCCAGCAGCGTAGGGCCCAAGGAGCAGTTCTTC. Encoded protein: CASSVGPKEQFF. V and J are TRBV9 and TRBJ2-1; no definite D call. Germline values: CDR1 SGDLS, CDR2 YYNGEE. The V gene lost 0 bases and the J gene lost 10 bases, with 8 bases spanning the gap. The CDR3 runs to 12 residues. Drawing the rest from reference TRBV9 and TRBJ2-1, the complete variable domain is DSGVTQTPKHLITATGQRVTLRCSPRSGDLSVYWYQQSLDQGLQFLIQYYNGEERAKGNILERFSAQQFPDLHSELNLSSLELGDSALYFCASSVGPKEQFFGPGTRLTVL.

The chain joins TRBV2 to TRBJ1-1; no definite D call. The CDR3 has 15 amino acids. The V gene's germline CDR1 is SNHLY and CDR2 FYNNEI. V was clipped by 1 base and J by 1 base, with 10 bases between them. The CDR3 region is CASSEGLRGNTEAFF. The CDR3 DNA sequence: TGTGCCAGCAGTGAAGGTTTGCGGGGGAACACTGAAGCTTTCTTT. The complete variable domain, with remaining parts taken from reference TRBV2 and TRBJ1-1, reads EPEVTQTPSHQVTQMGQEVILRCVPISNHLYFYWYRQILGQKVEFLVSFYNNEISEKSEIFDDQFSVERPDGSNFTLKIRSTKLEDSAMYFCASSEGLRGNTEAFFGQGTRLTVV.

This chain uses TRBV19 with TRBJ1-5; D remains ambiguous. Looked up from germline, CDR1 is LNHDA and CDR2 is SQIVND (reference sequence). With 3 bases removed from V and 7 bases from J, the gap between germline ends came to 10 bases. The CDR3 length is 13 residues. The CDR3 sequence is CASSIRGEQPQHF. The CDR3 nucleotides are TGTGCCAGTAGTATCCGGGGAGAGCAGCCCCAGCATTTT.

V is TRBV4-1 and J is TRBJ2-7; 11 bases line up with TRBD2. CDR3 length: 14 amino acids. The V gene end was trimmed by 4 bases and the J gene end by 4 bases; junction bases not matched to a gene: 3. The germline CDR1 and CDR2 sequences are MGHRA and YSYEKL. CDR3 sequence: CASSLIAGGYEQYF. CDR3 bases: TGCGCCAGCAGCCTTATAGCGGGAGGGTACGAGCAGTACTTC.

This sequence joins TRBV5-6 and TRBJ1-1; possibly TRBD1 for D (5 bases). V was cut by 5 bases and J by 6 bases, with 17 bases left in between. Germline loops: CDR1 SGHDT, CDR2 YYEEEE. The CDR3 is 14 residues long. CDR3 in DNA: TGTGCCAGCAGTTCCGGACGGGGGGACTCTGAAGCTTTCTTT. Protein: CASSSGRGDSEAFF.

The chain uses TRBV4-2 and TRBJ2-7, with TRBD1 matching over 9 bases. The CDR3 totals 14 residues. The ends lost 4 bases at V and 7 bases at J; junction bases unmatched: 8. Germline loops: CDR1 LGHNA, CDR2 YNFKEQ. CDR3: CASSPWDRAGEQYF. DNA of the CDR3: TGTGCCAGCAGCCCCTGGGACAGGGCAGGGGAGCAGTACTTC.

This chain joins TRBV30 and TRBJ1-2, with a weak D call TRBD1 (5 bases). CDR1 is GTSNPN and CDR2 is SVGIG in the germline V gene (reference sequence). The V end was cut by 0 bases, the J end by 8 bases, with 31 bases between. The CDR3 is 19 amino acids. CDR3 sequence reads: CAWSVHMGGGAVPPWGYTF. CDR3 nucleotides: TGTGCCTGGAGTGTACACATGGGTGGAGGGGCCGTCCCCCCTTGGGGCTACACCTTC. Supplemented by reference TRBV30 and TRBJ1-2, the full variable domain reads SQTIHQWPATLVQPVGSPLSLECTVEGTSNPNLYWYRQAAGRGLQLLFYSVGIGQISSEVPQNLSASRPQDRQFILSSKKLLLSDSGFYLCAWSVHMGGGAVPPWGYTFGSGTRLTVV.

J is TRBJ2-3 and V is TRBV10-2, with D maybe TRBD2 (6 bases). V was cut by 0 bases and J by 2 bases, with 15 bases left in between. Germline values: CDR1 WSHSY, CDR2 SAAADI. This CDR3 is 17 amino acids long. For the CDR3, the DNA is TGCGCCAGCAGTGAGTCGGGTGTAGGGCGGGACACAGATACGCAGTATTTT. Protein: CASSESGVGRDTDTQYF.

V usage is TRBV29-1 and J usage is TRBJ2-2, with 10 bases lining up with TRBD2. CDR3 length: 16 amino acids. Germline V gives CDR1 SQVTM, CDR2 ANQGSEA. The trim removed 7 bases at V and 1 base at J, leaving 9 bases unmatched. The DNA of the CDR3 is TGCAGCGCCTCCGGGGCTAGCGGGAGGAACACCGGGGAGCTGTTTTTT. Translated, it gives CSASGASGRNTGELFF.

The CDR3 sequence: CASRAMTSENTGELFF. The CDR3 coding sequence is TGTGCCAGCAGAGCAATGACTAGCGAGAACACCGGGGAGCTGTTTTTT. The chain uses TRBV9 and TRBJ2-2; TRBD2 matches at 8 bases. J lost 1 base, V lost 5 bases, and 7 bases had no gene match. This CDR3 contains 16 residues. The germline gives CDR1 SGDLS, CDR2 YYNGEE.

The DNA of the CDR3 is TGTGCCAGCAGTTTCCAGACTAGCGGGAGATACGAGCAGTACTTC. This codes for CASSFQTSGRYEQYF. This chain uses TRBV28 with TRBJ2-7, with 12 bases aligning to TRBD2. The CDR3 consists of 15 residues. Germline assignment: CDR1 MDHEN and CDR2 SYDVKM. The V and J ends lost 3 bases and 4 bases, in that order; junction bases with no gene match: 4.

The rearrangement links TRBV6-4 to TRBJ1-5, with 8 bases lining up with TRBD1. Germline-derived CDR1 and CDR2 are MRHNA and SNTAGT. This CDR3 is built from 13 residues. Germline trimming cut 5 bases from V and 7 bases from J; bases unmatched to any gene: 4. CDR3 sequence (DNA): TGTGCCAGCAGTACACAGGGGGGACAGCCCCAGCATTTT. Its protein is CASSTQGGQPQHF.

This clone was counted a single time. This chain links TRBV18 with TRBJ1-1, with a tentative D call TRBD1 (6 bases). V was clipped by 2 bases and J by 1 base, with 11 bases between them. The CDR3 is 15 amino acids. The V gene's germline CDR1 is KGHSH and CDR2 LQKENI. The CDR3 spells CASSPATGKNTEAFF. In nucleotides, the CDR3 is TGTGCCAGCTCACCAGCTACAGGGAAGAACACTGAAGCTTTCTTT.

This sequence joins TRBV2 and TRBJ2-2, with 8 bases fitting TRBD1. Germline V gene lookup returns CDR1 SNHLY and CDR2 FYNNEI. The CDR3 extends over 14 amino acids. J gave up 4 bases and V 6 bases, and 4 bases lay outside the gene matches. CDR3 loop: CASSDRGTTGELFF. As DNA, the CDR3 is TGTGCCAGCAGCGACAGGGGAACCACCGGGGAGCTGTTTTTT.